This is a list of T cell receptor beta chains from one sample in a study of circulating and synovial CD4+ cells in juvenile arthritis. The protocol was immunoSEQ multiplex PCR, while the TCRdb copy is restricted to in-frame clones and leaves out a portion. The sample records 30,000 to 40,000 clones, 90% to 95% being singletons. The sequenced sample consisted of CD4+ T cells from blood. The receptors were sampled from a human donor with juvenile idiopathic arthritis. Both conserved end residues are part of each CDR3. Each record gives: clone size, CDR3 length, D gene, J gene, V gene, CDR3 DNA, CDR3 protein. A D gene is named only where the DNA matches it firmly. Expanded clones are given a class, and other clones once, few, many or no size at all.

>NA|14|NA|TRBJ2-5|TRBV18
TGTGCCAGCTCATCCGGTGGGGCGGGGGCTGAGCAGTACTTC
CASSSGGAGAEQYF
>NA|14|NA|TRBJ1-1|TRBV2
TGTGCCAGCAGGTGGGGCAGCTCCAACACTGAAGCTTTCTTT
CASRWGSSNTEAFF
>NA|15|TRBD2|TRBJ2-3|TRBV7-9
TGTGCCAGCAGCTCAACTAGCGGGAGGTTGGATACGCAGTATTTT
CASSSTSGRLDTQYF
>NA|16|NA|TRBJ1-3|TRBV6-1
TGTGCCAGCAGTAAAGGCAGGGAAGGTGCTGGAAACACCATATATTTT
CASSKGREGAGNTIYF
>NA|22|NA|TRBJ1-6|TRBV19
TGTGCCAGTAGTGCGGACCGGGGTCTGATATCCAGTACCGGCTCCTATAATTCACCCCTCCACTTT
CASSADRGLISSTGSYNSPLHF
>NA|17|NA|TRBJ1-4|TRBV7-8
TGTGCCAGCAGCCCCCGCGGGGGGGGGACAACTAATGAAAAACTGTTTTTT
CASSPRGGGTTNEKLFF
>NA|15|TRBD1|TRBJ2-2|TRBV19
TGTGCCAGTACGGCGAGGGACAGCAACACCGGGGAGCTGTTTTTT
CASTARDSNTGELFF
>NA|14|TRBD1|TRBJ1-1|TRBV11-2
TGTGCCAGCAGCTTAGGACAGGGGAACACTGAAGCTTTCTTT
CASSLGQGNTEAFF
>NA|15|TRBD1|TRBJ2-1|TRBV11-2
TGTGCCAGCAGGAAGCCGGGACAGGGGGAAAATGAGCAGTTCTTC
CASRKPGQGENEQFF
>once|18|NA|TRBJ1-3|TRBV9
TGTGCCAGCAGCGTAGTGCCCCCCGAGACTGCTGCTGGAAACACCATATATTTT
CASSVVPPETAAGNTIYF
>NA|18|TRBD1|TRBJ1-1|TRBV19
TGTGCCAGTACCCTATCCGGGACAGGGTACGCCTTGAACACTGAAGCTTTCTTT
CASTLSGTGYALNTEAFF
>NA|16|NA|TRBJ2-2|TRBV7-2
TGTGCCAGCAGCTTAGCACTGGCGGTCAACACCGGGGAGCTGTTTTTT
CASSLALAVNTGELFF
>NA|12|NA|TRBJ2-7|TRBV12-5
TGTGCTAGTGGTTTAGATACAGGGGAGCAGTACTTC
CASGLDTGEQYF
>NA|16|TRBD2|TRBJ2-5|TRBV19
TGTGCCAGTAGTATCGGTGAAAGCGGGAAAGTAGAGACCCAGTACTTC
CASSIGESGKVETQYF
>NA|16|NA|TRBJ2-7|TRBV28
TGTGCCAGCAGTTTTGACTGGGACAAGAGAATCTACGAGCAGTACTTC
CASSFDWDKRIYEQYF
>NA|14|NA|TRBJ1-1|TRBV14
TGTGCCAGCAGTCCCATGGGGAGGAACACTGAAGCTTTCTTT
CASSPMGRNTEAFF
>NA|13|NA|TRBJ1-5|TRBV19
TGTGCCAGTAGTATAGAGGAGGGTCAGCCCCAGCATTTT
CASSIEEGQPQHF
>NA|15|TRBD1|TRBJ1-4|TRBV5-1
TGCGCCAGCAGCTTCCGGACAGGGAGCAGTGAAAAACTGTTTTTT
CASSFRTGSSEKLFF
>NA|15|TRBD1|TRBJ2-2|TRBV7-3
TGTGCCAGCAGCTTAAAGGGGGCCACCACCGGGGAGCTGTTTTTT
CASSLKGATTGELFF
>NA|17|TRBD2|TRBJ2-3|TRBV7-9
TGTGCCAGCAGCTTAGTCCGGGGGGAAAGGACGGGAGATACGCAGTATTTT
CASSLVRGERTGDTQYF
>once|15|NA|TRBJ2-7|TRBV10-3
TGTGCCATATCCAAAACAGGGACCGTCTTCTACGAGCAGTACTTC
CAISKTGTVFYEQYF
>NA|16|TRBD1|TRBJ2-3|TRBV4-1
TGCGCCAGCAGCCAAGATGCCCCAGGGGGCCCAGATACGCAGTATTTT
CASSQDAPGGPDTQYF
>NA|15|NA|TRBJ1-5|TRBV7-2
TGTGCCAGCAGCCCACAGGGTGGTGTCAATCAGCCCCAGCATTTT
CASSPQGGVNQPQHF
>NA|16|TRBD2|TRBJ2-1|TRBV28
TGTGCCAGCAGTTCCCGGGGTATTAGCGGGACCAATGAGCAGTTCTTC
CASSSRGISGTNEQFF
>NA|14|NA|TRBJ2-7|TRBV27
TGTGCCAGCAGCCGGGGAGCTTTTTATCGGGAGCAGTACTTC
CASSRGAFYREQYF
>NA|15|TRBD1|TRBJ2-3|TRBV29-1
TGCAGCGTTTTGGTTGGGACAGACCGCACAGATACGCAGTATTTT
CSVLVGTDRTDTQYF
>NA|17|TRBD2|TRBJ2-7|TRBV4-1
TGCGCCAGCAGCCAAGGACCCGTGTTAGCGGGGTCCTACGAGCAGTACTTC
CASSQGPVLAGSYEQYF
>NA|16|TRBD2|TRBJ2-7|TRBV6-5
TGTGCCAGCAGTTACGATCTCGGGAGGGCCTGGTACGAGCAGTACTTC
CASSYDLGRAWYEQYF
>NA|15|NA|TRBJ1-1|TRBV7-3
TGTGCCAGCAGCTTAGGGGGAGGGATGAACACTGAAGCTTTCTTT
CASSLGGGMNTEAFF
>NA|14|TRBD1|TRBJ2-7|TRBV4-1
TGCGCCAGCAGCCAAGGGGACAGGAACTACGAGCAGTACTTC
CASSQGDRNYEQYF
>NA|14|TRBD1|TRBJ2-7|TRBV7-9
TGTGTGACGAAGTCCGGGACAGGTGACTACGAGCAGTACTTC
CVTKSGTGDYEQYF
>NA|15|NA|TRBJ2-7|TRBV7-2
TGTGCCAGCAGCTTAGAAGACACAGGTTCCTACGAGCAGTACTTC
CASSLEDTGSYEQYF
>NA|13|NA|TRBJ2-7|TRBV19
TGTGCCAGTGGGCGAAGCCAGGGTTTCGAGCAGTACTTC
CASGRSQGFEQYF
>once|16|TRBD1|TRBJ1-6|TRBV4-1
TGCGCCAGCAGCCAAGATGGGGGACAGGGTTCAGCACCCCTCCACTTT
CASSQDGGQGSAPLHF
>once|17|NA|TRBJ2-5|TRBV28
TGTGCCAGCAGTAAGGGACTTGGGGTTTCGGGTCAAGAGACCCAGTACTTC
CASSKGLGVSGQETQYF
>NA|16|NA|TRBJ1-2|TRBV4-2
TGTGCCAGCAGCCACTTTGCCGTAGCAGCCGAGAATGGCTACACCTTC
CASSHFAVAAENGYTF
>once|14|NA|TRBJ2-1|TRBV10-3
TGTGCCATCAGTGAGGGGGCGCTACAGAATGAGCAGTTCTTC
CAISEGALQNEQFF
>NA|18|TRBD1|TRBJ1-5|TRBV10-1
TGCGCCAGCAGACCCGGGACAGGGGGCCTTTATAGCAATCAGCCCCAGCATTTT
CASRPGTGGLYSNQPQHF
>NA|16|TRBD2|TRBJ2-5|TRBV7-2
TGTGCCAGCAGCTTAGAGATGGCGGGGGTTAAAGAGACCCAGTACTTC
CASSLEMAGVKETQYF
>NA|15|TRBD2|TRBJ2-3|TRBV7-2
TGTGCCAGCAGCTTGGCCGGACTAGCATCTGATACGCAGTATTTT
CASSLAGLASDTQYF
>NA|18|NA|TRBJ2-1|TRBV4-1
TGCGCCAGCAGCCACCAGGGGTCCAGACCCTTTGGGGACAATGAGCAGTTCTTC
CASSHQGSRPFGDNEQFF
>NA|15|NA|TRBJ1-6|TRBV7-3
TGTGCCGGCAGCTCACTCGGGGCCTATAATTCACCCCTCCACTTT
CAGSSLGAYNSPLHF
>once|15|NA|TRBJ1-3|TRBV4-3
TGCGCCAGCAGCCAAGATGGGAGGTCTCTGAGCACCATATATTTT
CASSQDGRSLSTIYF
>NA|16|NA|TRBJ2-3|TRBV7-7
TGTGCCAGCAGCCCCTCCCTCCGGGGGAGCACAGATACGCAGTATTTT
CASSPSLRGSTDTQYF
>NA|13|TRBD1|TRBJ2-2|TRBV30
TGTGCCTCCCGGGACAGGGCCACCGGGGAGCTGTTTTTT
CASRDRATGELFF